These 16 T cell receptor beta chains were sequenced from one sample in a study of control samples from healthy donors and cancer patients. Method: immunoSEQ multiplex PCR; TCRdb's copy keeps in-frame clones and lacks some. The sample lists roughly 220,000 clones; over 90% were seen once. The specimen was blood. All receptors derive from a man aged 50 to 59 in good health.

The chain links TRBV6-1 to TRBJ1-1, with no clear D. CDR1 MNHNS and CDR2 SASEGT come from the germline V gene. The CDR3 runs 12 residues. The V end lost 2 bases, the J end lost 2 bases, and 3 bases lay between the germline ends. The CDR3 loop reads CASSEYNTEAFF. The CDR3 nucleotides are TGTGCCAGCAGTGAATACAACACTGAAGCTTTCTTT.

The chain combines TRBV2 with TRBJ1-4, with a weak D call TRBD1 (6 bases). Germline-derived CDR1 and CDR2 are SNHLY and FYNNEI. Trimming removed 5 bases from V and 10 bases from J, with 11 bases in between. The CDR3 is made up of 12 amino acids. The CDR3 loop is CASSNGGGKLFF. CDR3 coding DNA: TGTGCCAGCAGTAATGGGGGCGGAAAACTGTTTTTT.

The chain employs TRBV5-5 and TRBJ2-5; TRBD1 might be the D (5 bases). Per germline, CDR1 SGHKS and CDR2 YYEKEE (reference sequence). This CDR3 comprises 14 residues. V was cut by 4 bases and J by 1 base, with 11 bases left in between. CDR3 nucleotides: TGTGCCAGCAGCGAGCAGGGATCCCAAGAGACCCAGTACTTC. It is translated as CASSEQGSQETQYF.

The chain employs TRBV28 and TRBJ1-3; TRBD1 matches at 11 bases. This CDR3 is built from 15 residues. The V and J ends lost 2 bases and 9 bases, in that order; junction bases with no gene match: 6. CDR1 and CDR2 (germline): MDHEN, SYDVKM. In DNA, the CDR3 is TGTGCCAGCAGTTTAGCGGACAGGGGGCCTAGCACCATATATTTT. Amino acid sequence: CASSLADRGPSTIYF.

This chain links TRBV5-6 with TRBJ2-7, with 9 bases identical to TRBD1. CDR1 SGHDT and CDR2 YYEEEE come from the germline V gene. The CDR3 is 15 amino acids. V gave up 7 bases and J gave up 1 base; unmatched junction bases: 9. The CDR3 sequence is CASVNTGGKSYEQYF. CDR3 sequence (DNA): TGTGCCAGCGTAAACACAGGGGGCAAGTCCTACGAGCAGTACTTC.

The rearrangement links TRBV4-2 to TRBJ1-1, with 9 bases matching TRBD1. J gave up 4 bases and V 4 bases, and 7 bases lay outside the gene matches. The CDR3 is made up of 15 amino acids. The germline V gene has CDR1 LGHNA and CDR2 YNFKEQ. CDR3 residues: CASSRDPGQGTEAFF. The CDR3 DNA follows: TGTGCCAGCAGCCGGGACCCGGGACAGGGCACTGAAGCTTTCTTT.

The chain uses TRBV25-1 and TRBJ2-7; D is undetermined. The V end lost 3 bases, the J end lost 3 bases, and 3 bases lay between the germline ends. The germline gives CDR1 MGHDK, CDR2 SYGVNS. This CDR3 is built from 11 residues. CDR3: CASSEFYEQYF. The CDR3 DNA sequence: TGTGCCAGCAGTGAGTTCTACGAGCAGTACTTC.

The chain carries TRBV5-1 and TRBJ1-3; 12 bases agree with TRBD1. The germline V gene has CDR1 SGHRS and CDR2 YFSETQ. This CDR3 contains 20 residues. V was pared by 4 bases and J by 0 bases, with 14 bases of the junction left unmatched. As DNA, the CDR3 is TGCGCCAGCAGCAGGAATCCGGGACAGGGGGCGGCAAGCTCTGGAAACACCATATATTTT. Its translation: CASSRNPGQGAASSGNTIYF.

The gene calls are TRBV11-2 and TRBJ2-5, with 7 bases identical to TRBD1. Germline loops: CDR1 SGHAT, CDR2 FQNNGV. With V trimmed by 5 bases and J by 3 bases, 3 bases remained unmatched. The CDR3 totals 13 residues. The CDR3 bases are TGTGCCAGCAGCCCCGGGACAGAAGAGACCCAGTACTTC. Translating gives CASSPGTEETQYF. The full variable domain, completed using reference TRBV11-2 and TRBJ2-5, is EAGVAQSPRYKIIEKRQSVAFWCNPISGHATLYWYQQILGQGPKLLIQFQNNGVVDDSQLPKDRFSAERLKGVDSTLKIQPAKLEDSAVYLCASSPGTEETQYFGPGTRLLVL.

For the CDR3, the DNA is TGCGCCAGCAGCTTGGTAGGGAACAATGAGCAGTTCTTC. Protein: CASSLVGNNEQFF. The chain joins TRBV5-1 to TRBJ2-1; D not certain. The CDR3 runs to 13 residues. Trimming shortened V by 0 bases and J by 5 bases, and 6 bases separated the two germline ends. Germline CDR1 and CDR2: SGHRS and YFSETQ.

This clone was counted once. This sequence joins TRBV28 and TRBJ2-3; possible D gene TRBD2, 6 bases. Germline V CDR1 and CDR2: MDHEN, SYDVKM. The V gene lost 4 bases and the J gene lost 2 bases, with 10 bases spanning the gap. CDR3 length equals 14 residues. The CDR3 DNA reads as TGTGCCAGCAGTTCCCCGGGGGACACAGATACGCAGTATTTT. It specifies CASSSPGDTDTQYF.

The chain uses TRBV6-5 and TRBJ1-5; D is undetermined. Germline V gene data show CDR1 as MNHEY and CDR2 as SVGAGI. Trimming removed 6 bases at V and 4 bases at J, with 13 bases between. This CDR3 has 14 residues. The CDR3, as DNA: TGTGCCAGCAGCTCCCGCAACAGAAATCAGCCCCAGCATTTT. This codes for CASSSRNRNQPQHF.

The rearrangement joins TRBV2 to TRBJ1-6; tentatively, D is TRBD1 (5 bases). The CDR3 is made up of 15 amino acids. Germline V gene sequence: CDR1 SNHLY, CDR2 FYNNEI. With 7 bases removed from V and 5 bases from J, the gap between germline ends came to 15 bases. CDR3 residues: CASISVGGDNSPLHF. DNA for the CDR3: TGTGCCAGCATTTCGGTTGGGGGAGATAATTCACCCCTCCACTTT.

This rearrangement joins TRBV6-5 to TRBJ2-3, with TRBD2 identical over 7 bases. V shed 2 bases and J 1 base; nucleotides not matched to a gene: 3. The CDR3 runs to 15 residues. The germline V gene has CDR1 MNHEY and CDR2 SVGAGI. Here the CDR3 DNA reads TGTGCCAGCAGTTACGGGGGGGTCGGCACAGATACGCAGTATTTT. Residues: CASSYGGVGTDTQYF.

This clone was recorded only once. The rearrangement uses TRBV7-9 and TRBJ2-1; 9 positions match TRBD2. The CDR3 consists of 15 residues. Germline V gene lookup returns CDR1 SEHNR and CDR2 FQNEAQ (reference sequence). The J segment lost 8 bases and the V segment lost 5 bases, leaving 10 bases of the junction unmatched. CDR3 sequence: CASSSLAGFTDEQFF. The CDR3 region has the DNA TGTGCCAGCAGCAGTCTAGCGGGGTTCACCGATGAGCAGTTCTTC. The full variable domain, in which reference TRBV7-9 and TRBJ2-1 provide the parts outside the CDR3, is DTGVSQNPRHKITKRGQNVTFRCDPISEHNRLYWYRQTLGQGPEFLTYFQNEAQLEKSRLLSDRFSAERPKGSFSTLEIQRTEQGDSAMYLCASSSLAGFTDEQFFGPGTRLTVL.

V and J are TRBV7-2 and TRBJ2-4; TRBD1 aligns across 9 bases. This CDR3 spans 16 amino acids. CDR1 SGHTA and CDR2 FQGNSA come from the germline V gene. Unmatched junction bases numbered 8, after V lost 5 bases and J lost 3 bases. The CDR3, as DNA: TGTGCCAGCAGCGGCCGGGACAGGGAGGGCAAAAACATTCAGTACTTC. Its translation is CASSGRDREGKNIQYF.